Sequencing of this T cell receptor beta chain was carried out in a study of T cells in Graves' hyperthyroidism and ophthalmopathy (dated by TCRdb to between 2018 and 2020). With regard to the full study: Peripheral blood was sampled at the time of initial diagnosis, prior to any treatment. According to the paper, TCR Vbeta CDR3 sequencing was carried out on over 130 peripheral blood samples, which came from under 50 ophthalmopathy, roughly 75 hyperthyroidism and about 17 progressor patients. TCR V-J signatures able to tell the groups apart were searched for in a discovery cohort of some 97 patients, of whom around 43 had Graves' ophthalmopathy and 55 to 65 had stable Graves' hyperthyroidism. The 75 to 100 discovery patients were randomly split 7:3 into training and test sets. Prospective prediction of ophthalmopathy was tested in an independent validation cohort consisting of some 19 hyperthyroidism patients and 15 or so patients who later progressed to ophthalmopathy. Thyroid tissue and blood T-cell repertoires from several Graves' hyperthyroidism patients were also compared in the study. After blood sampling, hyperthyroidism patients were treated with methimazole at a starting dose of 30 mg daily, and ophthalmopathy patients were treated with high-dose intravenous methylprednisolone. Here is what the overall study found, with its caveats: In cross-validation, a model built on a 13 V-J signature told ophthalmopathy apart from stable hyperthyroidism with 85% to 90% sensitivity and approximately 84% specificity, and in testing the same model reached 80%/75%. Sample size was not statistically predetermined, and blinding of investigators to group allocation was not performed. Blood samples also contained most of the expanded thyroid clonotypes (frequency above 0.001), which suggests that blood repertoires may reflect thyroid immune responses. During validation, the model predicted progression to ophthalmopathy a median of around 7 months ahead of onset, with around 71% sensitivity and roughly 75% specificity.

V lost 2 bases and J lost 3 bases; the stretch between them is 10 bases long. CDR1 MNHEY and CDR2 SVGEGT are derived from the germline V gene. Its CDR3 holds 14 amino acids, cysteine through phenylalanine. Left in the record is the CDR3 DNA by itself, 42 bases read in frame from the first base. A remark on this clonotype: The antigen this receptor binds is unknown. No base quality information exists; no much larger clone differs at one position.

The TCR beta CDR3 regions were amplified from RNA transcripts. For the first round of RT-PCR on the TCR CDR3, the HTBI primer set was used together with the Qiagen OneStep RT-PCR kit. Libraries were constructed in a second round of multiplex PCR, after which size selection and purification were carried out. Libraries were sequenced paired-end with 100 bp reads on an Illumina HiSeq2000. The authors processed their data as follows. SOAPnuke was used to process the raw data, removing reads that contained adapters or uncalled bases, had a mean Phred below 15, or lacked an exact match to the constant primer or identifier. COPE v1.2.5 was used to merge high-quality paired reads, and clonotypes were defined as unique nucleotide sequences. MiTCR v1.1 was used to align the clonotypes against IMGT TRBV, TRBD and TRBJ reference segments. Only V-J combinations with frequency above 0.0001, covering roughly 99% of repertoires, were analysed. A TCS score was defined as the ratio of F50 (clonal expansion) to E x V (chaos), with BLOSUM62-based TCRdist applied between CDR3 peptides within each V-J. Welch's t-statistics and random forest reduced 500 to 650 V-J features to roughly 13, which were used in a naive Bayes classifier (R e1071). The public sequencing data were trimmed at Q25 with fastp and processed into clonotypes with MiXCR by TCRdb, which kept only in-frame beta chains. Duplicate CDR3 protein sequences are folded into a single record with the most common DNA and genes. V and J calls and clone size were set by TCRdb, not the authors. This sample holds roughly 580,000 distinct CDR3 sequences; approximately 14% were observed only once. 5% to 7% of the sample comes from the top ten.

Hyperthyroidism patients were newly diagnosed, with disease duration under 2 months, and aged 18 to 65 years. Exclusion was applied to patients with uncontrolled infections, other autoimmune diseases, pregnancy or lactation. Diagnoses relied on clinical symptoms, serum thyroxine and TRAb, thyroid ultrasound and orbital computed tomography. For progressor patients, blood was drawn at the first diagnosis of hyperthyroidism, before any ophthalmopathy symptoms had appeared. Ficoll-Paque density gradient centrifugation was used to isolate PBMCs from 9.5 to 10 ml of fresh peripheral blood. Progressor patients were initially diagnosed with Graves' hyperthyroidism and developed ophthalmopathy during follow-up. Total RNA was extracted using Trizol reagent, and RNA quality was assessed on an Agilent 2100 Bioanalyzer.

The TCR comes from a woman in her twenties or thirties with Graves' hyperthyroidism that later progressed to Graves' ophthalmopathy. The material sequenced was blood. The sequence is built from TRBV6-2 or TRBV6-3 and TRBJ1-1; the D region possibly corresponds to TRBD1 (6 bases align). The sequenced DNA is TGTGCCAGCAGTTACGGGGGGCAGGACACTGAAGCTTTCTTT. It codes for CASSYGGQDTEAFF.